These T cell receptor beta chains were read from a single sample in a study of CD8+ T cells in alopecia areata. Repertoires were generated with immunoSEQ multiplex PCR, while TCRdb's copy carries only in-frame clones and drops some. This sample has roughly 150,000 clones, with around 55% found just once. The sequencing here drew on CD8+ T cells sorted from blood, taken at week 0. The source is a human donor with alopecia areata. Both conserved end residues are part of each CDR3. The D gene is left open where the match is weak. Clone size is shown for a subset of rows, as once, few, many or a class of expanded clone.

V gene: TRBV5-1
J gene: TRBJ2-1
clone size: NA
D gene: NA
CDR3 DNA: TGCGCCAGCAGCTTGGAGGAGGTAAAGGGAGATGAGCAGTTCTTC
CDR3 protein: CASSLEEVKGDEQFF

V gene: TRBV4-3
J gene: TRBJ2-3
clone size: many
D gene: TRBD2
CDR3 DNA: TGCGCCAGCAGCCAAGATGGGGCGGGGGGGACAGATACGCAGTATTTT
CDR3 protein: CASSQDGAGGTDTQYF

V gene: TRBV9
J gene: TRBJ2-3
clone size: NA
D gene: NA
CDR3 DNA: TGTGCCAGCAGCGTAGTTAGCGTGGCAGATACGCAGTATTTT
CDR3 protein: CASSVVSVADTQYF

V gene: TRBV29-1
J gene: TRBJ2-4
clone size: NA
D gene: NA
CDR3 DNA: TGCAGCTTCCGGAGAGAGTCCGAAAACATTCAGTACTTC
CDR3 protein: CSFRRESENIQYF

V gene: TRBV15
J gene: TRBJ1-1
clone size: NA
D gene: NA
CDR3 DNA: TGTGCCACCAGCAGCAGGGAGAGCACTGAAGCTTTCTTT
CDR3 protein: CATSSRESTEAFF

V gene: TRBV30
J gene: TRBJ1-1
clone size: few
D gene: NA
CDR3 DNA: TGTGCCTGGAGTCGGACTCTAAATGAAGCTTTCTTT
CDR3 protein: CAWSRTLNEAFF

V gene: TRBV6-5
J gene: TRBJ2-3
clone size: medium-sized
D gene: NA
CDR3 DNA: TGTGCCAGCAGTGTCCAGGGTGGGAGCACAGATACGCAGTATTTT
CDR3 protein: CASSVQGGSTDTQYF

V gene: TRBV4-3
J gene: TRBJ1-2
clone size: few
D gene: TRBD1
CDR3 DNA: TGCGCCAGCAGCCAAGATCCCGGGACAGGGTATGGCTACACCTTC
CDR3 protein: CASSQDPGTGYGYTF

V gene: TRBV15
J gene: TRBJ1-5
clone size: NA
D gene: NA
CDR3 DNA: TGTGCCACCAGCGGGGGCCCTGGGGGTCAGCCCCAGCATTTT
CDR3 protein: CATSGGPGGQPQHF

V gene: TRBV29-1
J gene: TRBJ2-3
clone size: NA
D gene: NA
CDR3 DNA: TGCAGCGTTGCGGGGGAGGACTTTAGCACAGATACGCAGTATTTT
CDR3 protein: CSVAGEDFSTDTQYF

V gene: TRBV16
J gene: TRBJ1-5
clone size: NA
D gene: NA
CDR3 DNA: TGTGCCAGCACCCCCGGTCCGAATCAGCCCCAGCATTTT
CDR3 protein: CASTPGPNQPQHF

V gene: TRBV13
J gene: TRBJ1-1
clone size: NA
D gene: NA
CDR3 DNA: TGTGCCAGCAGCGCGGGACAGAACACTGAAGCTTTCTTT
CDR3 protein: CASSAGQNTEAFF

V gene: TRBV29-1
J gene: TRBJ1-2
clone size: NA
D gene: NA
CDR3 DNA: TGCAGCGTCATCGGGCAGGGATCGCGTATGAGCTATGGCTACACCTTC
CDR3 protein: CSVIGQGSRMSYGYTF

V gene: TRBV5-6
J gene: TRBJ1-2
clone size: NA
D gene: NA
CDR3 DNA: TGTGCCAGCAGCTCGAACGTTATACAGATAAACTATGGCTACACCTTC
CDR3 protein: CASSSNVIQINYGYTF

V gene: TRBV11-2
J gene: TRBJ2-5
clone size: NA
D gene: TRBD1
CDR3 DNA: TGTGCCAGCAGCACGACAGGGGCCCAAGAGACCCAGTACTTC
CDR3 protein: CASSTTGAQETQYF

V gene: TRBV29-1
J gene: TRBJ2-5
clone size: NA
D gene: TRBD2
CDR3 DNA: TGCAGCGTTGAATTGTTAGCGGGGGGCCTGGAGACCCAGTACTTC
CDR3 protein: CSVELLAGGLETQYF

V gene: TRBV9
J gene: TRBJ1-6
clone size: many
D gene: NA
CDR3 DNA: TGTGCCAGCAGCGCGGCGACAGGATCACCCCTCCACTTT
CDR3 protein: CASSAATGSPLHF

V gene: TRBV27
J gene: TRBJ2-5
clone size: NA
D gene: NA
CDR3 DNA: TGTGCCAGCAGTTTATCGGCTCTAGGAGAGACCCAGTACTTC
CDR3 protein: CASSLSALGETQYF

V gene: TRBV29-1
J gene: TRBJ1-1
clone size: few
D gene: NA
CDR3 DNA: TGCAGCGTTGGAGTCAGGGAAGAAGCTTTCTTT
CDR3 protein: CSVGVREEAFF

V gene: TRBV14
J gene: TRBJ1-2
clone size: NA
D gene: NA
CDR3 DNA: TGTGCCAGCAGCCAATACTCATGGACCAAGGGCGGCTACACCTTC
CDR3 protein: CASSQYSWTKGGYTF

V gene: TRBV9
J gene: TRBJ2-1
clone size: NA
D gene: NA
CDR3 DNA: TGTGCCAGCAGCGTAGGATCGGGTAGTGAGCAGTTCTTC
CDR3 protein: CASSVGSGSEQFF

V gene: TRBV30
J gene: TRBJ2-7
clone size: few
D gene: NA
CDR3 DNA: TGTGCCTGGAGCCGGGGATCAGGCGAGCAGTACTTC
CDR3 protein: CAWSRGSGEQYF

V gene: TRBV27
J gene: TRBJ2-5
clone size: once
D gene: NA
CDR3 DNA: TGTGCCAGCAGTCCCGGGACCACTAATGCGGAGACCCAGTACTTC
CDR3 protein: CASSPGTTNAETQYF

V gene: TRBV4-3
J gene: TRBJ2-7
clone size: few
D gene: NA
CDR3 DNA: TGCGCCAGCAGCCAATACAGGAGGGAATACGAGCAGTACTTC
CDR3 protein: CASSQYRREYEQYF

V gene: TRBV30
J gene: TRBJ2-5
clone size: NA
D gene: NA
CDR3 DNA: TGTGCCTGGAGTGTCCAATCGGAAGAGACCCAGTACTTC
CDR3 protein: CAWSVQSEETQYF

V gene: TRBV29-1
J gene: TRBJ1-1
clone size: few
D gene: NA
CDR3 DNA: TGCAGCGTGGGGCGGCGATATGAAGCTTTCTTT
CDR3 protein: CSVGRRYEAFF

V gene: TRBV2
J gene: TRBJ2-7
clone size: NA
D gene: NA
CDR3 DNA: TGTGCCAGCAGTGTCGGGGCCTCCTACGAGCAGTACTTC
CDR3 protein: CASSVGASYEQYF

V gene: TRBV27
J gene: TRBJ2-1
clone size: few
D gene: NA
CDR3 DNA: TGTGCCAGCAGTTTAGCGGGGGCCCGCAATGAGCAGTTCTTC
CDR3 protein: CASSLAGARNEQFF

V gene: TRBV5-1
J gene: TRBJ2-5
clone size: once
D gene: TRBD1
CDR3 DNA: TGCGCCAGCACGCTAGGGGGCGGCGAGACCCAGTACTTC
CDR3 protein: CASTLGGGETQYF

V gene: TRBV29-1
J gene: TRBJ1-2
clone size: few
D gene: TRBD1
CDR3 DNA: TGCAGCGTTACAGGGGGCGACTATGGCTACACCTTC
CDR3 protein: CSVTGGDYGYTF

V gene: TRBV30
J gene: TRBJ1-1
clone size: NA
D gene: TRBD1
CDR3 DNA: TGTGCCTGGATGGGGACAGGGGGGACTGAAGCTTTCTTT
CDR3 protein: CAWMGTGGTEAFF

V gene: TRBV29-1
J gene: TRBJ1-2
clone size: few
D gene: NA
CDR3 DNA: TGCAGCGCCCCGCAAACTAACTATGGCTACACCTTC
CDR3 protein: CSAPQTNYGYTF

V gene: TRBV2
J gene: TRBJ2-7
clone size: NA
D gene: NA
CDR3 DNA: TGTGCCAGCACTCCCGGGACGGTCTCCTACGAGCAGTACTTC
CDR3 protein: CASTPGTVSYEQYF

V gene: TRBV30
J gene: TRBJ2-2
clone size: NA
D gene: NA
CDR3 DNA: TGTGCCTGGAGTGAAGGGGGATCCGGGGAGCTGTTTTTT
CDR3 protein: CAWSEGGSGELFF

V gene: TRBV29-1
J gene: TRBJ2-7
clone size: NA
D gene: NA
CDR3 DNA: TGCAGCATCTTAACCGGGGTCTCCTACGAGCAGTACTTC
CDR3 protein: CSILTGVSYEQYF

V gene: TRBV6-5
J gene: TRBJ2-3
clone size: NA
D gene: NA
CDR3 DNA: TGTGCCAGTCGAATTTCAGATACGCAGTATTTT
CDR3 protein: CASRISDTQYF

V gene: TRBV4-3
J gene: TRBJ1-5
clone size: NA
D gene: NA
CDR3 DNA: TGCGCCAGCAGCCAAGATGGCAGTCCCCTTCAGCCCCAGCATTTT
CDR3 protein: CASSQDGSPLQPQHF

V gene: TRBV7-9
J gene: TRBJ2-3
clone size: few
D gene: NA
CDR3 DNA: TGTGCCAGCAAGACGGGGGGCTGGGATACGCAGTATTTT
CDR3 protein: CASKTGGWDTQYF

V gene: TRBV5-1
J gene: TRBJ1-1
clone size: NA
D gene: NA
CDR3 DNA: TGCGCCAGCAGCCTAGAGTTTAGAACGGGGAACACTGAAGCTTTCTTT
CDR3 protein: CASSLEFRTGNTEAFF

V gene: TRBV30
J gene: TRBJ2-2
clone size: NA
D gene: TRBD1
CDR3 DNA: TGTGCCGGTACAGGGGGCACCGGGGAGCTGTTTTTT
CDR3 protein: CAGTGGTGELFF

V gene: TRBV30
J gene: TRBJ1-2
clone size: NA
D gene: NA
CDR3 DNA: TGTGCCTGGAGTGTTGGGGCAGATGGCTACACCTTC
CDR3 protein: CAWSVGADGYTF

V gene: TRBV28
J gene: TRBJ1-2
clone size: NA
D gene: TRBD1
CDR3 DNA: TGTGCCAGCAGTCTTATGGACACACGGACAGGGGACGGCTACACCTTC
CDR3 protein: CASSLMDTRTGDGYTF

V gene: TRBV6-1
J gene: TRBJ1-5
clone size: once
D gene: NA
CDR3 DNA: TGTGCCAGCAGTGAATGGGGGGGGTCTAATCAGCCCCAGCATTTT
CDR3 protein: CASSEWGGSNQPQHF

V gene: TRBV5-6
J gene: TRBJ2-3
clone size: NA
D gene: NA
CDR3 DNA: TGTGCCAGCAGCTTGGCCATTGGGGACAGCACAGATACGCAGTATTTT
CDR3 protein: CASSLAIGDSTDTQYF

V gene: TRBV5-1
J gene: TRBJ1-1
clone size: NA
D gene: NA
CDR3 DNA: TGCGCCAGCCGCTGGGGTTCCGAAGCTTTCTTT
CDR3 protein: CASRWGSEAFF

V gene: TRBV29-1
J gene: TRBJ1-1
clone size: few
D gene: NA
CDR3 DNA: TGCAGCGTGAGGGTGGGCCCTGAAGCTTTCTTT
CDR3 protein: CSVRVGPEAFF

V gene: TRBV14
J gene: TRBJ2-2
clone size: NA
D gene: NA
CDR3 DNA: TGTGCCAGCAGTAGGAGGTCGGAGAAATACACCGGGGAGCTGTTTTTT
CDR3 protein: CASSRRSEKYTGELFF

V gene: TRBV23-1
J gene: TRBJ2-7
clone size: NA
D gene: NA
CDR3 DNA: TGCGCCAGCAGTCCCCATTACTTC
CDR3 protein: CASSPHYF

V gene: TRBV29-1
J gene: TRBJ1-2
clone size: NA
D gene: NA
CDR3 DNA: TGCACCACCTTGGGGGGCGGCGGCTACACCTTC
CDR3 protein: CTTLGGGGYTF

V gene: TRBV9
J gene: TRBJ1-2
clone size: NA
D gene: NA
CDR3 DNA: TGTGCCAGCAGCGTAGACCAGGGGTGGAATGGCTACACCTTC
CDR3 protein: CASSVDQGWNGYTF